These 2 T cell receptor beta chains were sequenced from one sample in a study of regulatory dendritic cells for organ transplantation. Sorted T cells were CFSE-labeled and cultured 4 to 5 days with allogeneic regulatory or mature dendritic cells at 1:10. The antigens these receptors bind are not known. The method was immunoSEQ multiplex PCR; TCRdb's version includes in-frame clones alone and lacks a portion of them. The table records around 19,000 clones, around 85% of them present only once. Sequencing used naive CD4+ T cells from blood cultured with regulatory dendritic cells. The subset denotes: CD45RA+ naive T cells. These receptors all stem from a human donor in good health.

The chain couples TRBV5-1 to TRBJ1-3; D gene ambiguous. Per germline, CDR1 SGHRS and CDR2 YFSETQ. The ends were cut back, 4 bases at V and 0 bases at J, with 14 bases in the middle. This CDR3 contains 16 residues. The CDR3 bases are TGCGCCAGCAGCCCAGGACGGCCCACCTCTGGAAACACCATATATTTT. Translated, it gives CASSPGRPTSGNTIYF.

The chain carries TRBV11-3 and TRBJ1-2; 8 bases are a match to TRBD1. V shed 4 bases, J shed 8 bases, and the junction held 6 bases outside the gene matches. In germline, CDR1 is SGHNT, CDR2 YENEEA. CDR3 length: 13 residues. The CDR3 is CASSSPQGEGYTF. DNA of the CDR3: TGTGCCAGCAGCTCCCCACAGGGGGAAGGCTACACCTTC.